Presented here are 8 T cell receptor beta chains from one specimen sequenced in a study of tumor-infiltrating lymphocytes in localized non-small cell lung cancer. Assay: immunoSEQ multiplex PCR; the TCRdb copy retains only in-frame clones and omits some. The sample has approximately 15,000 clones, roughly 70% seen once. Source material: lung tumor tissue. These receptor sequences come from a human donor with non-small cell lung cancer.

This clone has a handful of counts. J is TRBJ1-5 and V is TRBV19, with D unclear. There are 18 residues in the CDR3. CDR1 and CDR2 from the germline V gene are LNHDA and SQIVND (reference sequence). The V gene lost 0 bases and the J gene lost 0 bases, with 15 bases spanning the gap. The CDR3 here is CASSIDSPTFYSNQPQHF. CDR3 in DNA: TGTGCCAGTAGTATAGACAGCCCGACGTTTTATAGCAATCAGCCCCAGCATTTT.

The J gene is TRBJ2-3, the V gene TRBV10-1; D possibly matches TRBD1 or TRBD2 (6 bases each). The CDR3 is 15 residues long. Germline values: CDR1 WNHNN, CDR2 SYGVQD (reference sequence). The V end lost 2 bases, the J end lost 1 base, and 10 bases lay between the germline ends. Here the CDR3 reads CASSEGGLGTDTQYF. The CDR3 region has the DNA TGCGCCAGCAGTGAGGGGGGGCTCGGCACAGATACGCAGTATTTT.

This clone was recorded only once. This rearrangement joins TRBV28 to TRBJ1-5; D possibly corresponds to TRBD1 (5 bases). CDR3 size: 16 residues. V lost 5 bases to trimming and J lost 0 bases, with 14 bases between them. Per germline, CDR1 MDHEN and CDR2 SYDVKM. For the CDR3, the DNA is TGTGCCAGCAGTCCCCGACTGACAGTTAGCAATCAGCCCCAGCATTTT. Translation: CASSPRLTVSNQPQHF.

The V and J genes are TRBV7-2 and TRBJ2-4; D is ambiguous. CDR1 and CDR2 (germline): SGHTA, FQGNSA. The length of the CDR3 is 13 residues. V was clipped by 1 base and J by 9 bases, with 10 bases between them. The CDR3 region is CASSLVATGIQYF. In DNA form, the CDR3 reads TGTGCCAGCAGCTTAGTGGCCACGGGCATTCAGTACTTC.

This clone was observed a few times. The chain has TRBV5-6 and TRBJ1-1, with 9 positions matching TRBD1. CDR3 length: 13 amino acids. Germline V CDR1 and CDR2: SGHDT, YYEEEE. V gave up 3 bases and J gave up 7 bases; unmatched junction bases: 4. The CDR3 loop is CASSSATGGEAFF. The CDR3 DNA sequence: TGTGCCAGCAGCTCCGCGACAGGGGGTGAAGCTTTCTTT.

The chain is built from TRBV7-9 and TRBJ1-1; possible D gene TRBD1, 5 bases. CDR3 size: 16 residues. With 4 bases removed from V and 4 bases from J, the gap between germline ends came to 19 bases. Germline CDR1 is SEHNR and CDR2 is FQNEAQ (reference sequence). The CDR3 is CASSSLGNGASTEAFF. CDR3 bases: TGTGCCAGCAGCTCGTTAGGTAATGGGGCGAGCACTGAAGCTTTCTTT.

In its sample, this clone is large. The CDR3 coding sequence is TGCGCCAGCAGCCACCGGGCGGGCAGGGAAGAAAAACTGTTTTTT. It translates to CASSHRAGREEKLFF. The V call is TRBV4-1, the J call TRBJ1-4, with D possibly TRBD1 on 5 matching bases. The germline V gene has CDR1 MGHRA and CDR2 YSYEKL. V lost 3 bases and J lost 8, with 16 bases in between. This CDR3 contains 15 residues.

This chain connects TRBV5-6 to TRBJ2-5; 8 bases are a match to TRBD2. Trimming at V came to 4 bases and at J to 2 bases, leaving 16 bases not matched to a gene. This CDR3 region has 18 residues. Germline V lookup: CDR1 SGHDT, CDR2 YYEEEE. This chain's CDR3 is CASSPLGTRSAIQETQYF. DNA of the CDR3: TGTGCCAGCAGCCCCTTGGGGACTAGATCGGCGATTCAAGAGACCCAGTACTTC. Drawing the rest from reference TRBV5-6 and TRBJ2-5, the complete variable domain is DAGVTQSPTHLIKTRGQQVTLRCSPKSGHDTVSWYQQALGQGPQFIFQYYEEEERQRGNFPDRFSGHQFPNYSSELNVNALLLGDSALYLCASSPLGTRSAIQETQYFGPGTRLLVL.